The 3 T cell receptor beta chains presented below share a single source sample, sequenced in a study of blood T cell repertoires in COVID-19. Profiling relied on immunoSEQ multiplex PCR, and the TCRdb table lists in-frame clones only, not all of them. The sample contains 150,000 to 160,000 clones, approximately 90% of which appear only once. Source material: peripheral blood. These receptors all come from a woman aged 40 to 50 with acute or convalescent COVID-19.

The chain combines TRBV3-1 (or the pseudogene TRBV3-2) with TRBJ2-7; possibly TRBD2 for D (6 bases). Per germline, CDR1 LGHDT and CDR2 YNNKEL (reference sequence). This CDR3 is 15 amino acids long. V dropped 1 base and J dropped 2 bases, with 12 bases sitting between them. In DNA, the CDR3 is TGTGCCAGCAGCCAAGTAAACGGGAGCCCCTACGAGCAGTACTTC. Amino acids: CASSQVNGSPYEQYF.

The rearrangement joins TRBV12-5 to TRBJ2-7, with TRBD2 matching 8 bases. CDR1 and CDR2 (germline): LGHNT, FRNRAP. The CDR3 extends over 15 amino acids. The V and J ends lost 0 bases and 0 bases, in that order; junction bases with no gene match: 1. This chain's CDR3 is CASGLVGGGSYEQYF. The CDR3 DNA sequence: TGTGCTAGTGGTTTGGTCGGGGGGGGCTCCTACGAGCAGTACTTC.

Only one count was recorded for this clone. This chain connects TRBV3-1 (or the pseudogene TRBV3-2) to TRBJ1-1; D is unclear. Trimming left V 8 bases short and J 5 bases short, with 15 bases between. There are 13 residues in the CDR3. Per the germline V gene, CDR1 is LGHDT and CDR2 is YNNKEL (reference sequence). This CDR3 is CASSSSTMTEAFF. Here the CDR3 DNA reads TGTGCCAGCTCATCCAGTACTATGACTGAAGCTTTCTTT.